This T cell receptor (beta chain) was sequenced in a study of blood T cell repertoires in COVID-19. Study details: Researchers got acute and convalescent COVID-19 samples from the United States, Italy and Spain. In each case, the material was cDNA or gDNA derived from T cells, B-cell-depleted T cells, or PBMCs.

In the authors' workflow: Reference gene primer amplification gave estimated nucleated cell counts. Profiling relied on immunoSEQ multiplex PCR, and the TCRdb table lists in-frame clones only, not all of them. V, J and clone size are those of that table, while D and trimming were read from the DNA. This sample has about 250,000 clones, with roughly 84% found just once. CDR3 length equals 15 residues. V was pared by 1 base and J by 4 bases, with 12 bases between. Germline V lookup: CDR1 SGHDT, CDR2 YYEEEE. The source is a woman in her thirties or forties who had recovered from COVID-19. What was sequenced was peripheral blood. The V gene is TRBV5-6, the J gene TRBJ1-5; D remains unclear. The CDR3 DNA follows: TGTGCCAGCAGCTTGCGGGGATTAGGGAATCAGCCCCAGCATTTT. Its translation is CASSLRGLGNQPQHF.